The clone carrying this TCR beta chain turned up a few times. Its antigen is as yet unknown. The TCR beta CDR3 regions underwent amplification using RNA transcripts as the source. A set of HTBI primers served as the primers for a first-round RT-PCR of the TCR CDR3. One entry per CDR3 protein results from TCRdb running MiXCR on the multiplex PCR reads. The table lists around 360,000 distinct CDR3 sequences, 12% to 15% of them singletons, with roughly 19% in the top ten. The source of the sample is a study of T cells in Graves' hyperthyroidism and ophthalmopathy. Overall study: Specimen type is peripheral blood, collected at initial diagnosis prior to any treatment. Findings and caveats of the study: Peripheral blood also featured most of the thyroid clonotypes expanded above 0.001.

Patients having uncontrolled infection, another autoimmune disease, pregnancy or lactation were not included. Extraction of PBMCs used roughly 9.4 ml of fresh peripheral blood. The CDR3 sequence is 15 residues long. CDR1 and CDR2 (germline): SQVTM, ANQGSEA. J gave up 8 bases and V 0 bases, and 9 bases lay outside the gene matches. The sequence came from a woman in her fifties or sixties with Graves' ophthalmopathy. The chain has TRBV29-1 and TRBJ2-1; TRBD2 matches 8 bases. Material for sequencing was blood. The DNA for the CDR3 is TGCAGCGTTGAAGAAGGTAGGGGACTAGGCGATGAGCAGTTCTTC. This sequence encodes CSVEEGRGLGDEQFF.